Here is one T cell receptor (beta chain) with its context. Its antigen is not identified. Deletions cut 6 bases from V and 3 bases from J, with 5 bases between. Germline V lookup: CDR1 DFQATT, CDR2 SNEGSKA (reference sequence). The CDR3 extends over 11 amino acids. The data belong to a study of T cells after posttransplantation cyclophosphamide. Study observations and caveats: Donor CD8+ memory clones often dominated recipient blood repertoires at later times. Recipient CMV seropositivity and CMV reactivation strongly tracked TRB clonality.

Profiled with immunoSEQ multiplex PCR; TCRdb holds only in-frame clones, not every one. The sample yields about 5,500 clones, roughly 98% seen once. This receptor was taken from a man aged 40-49 years in good health, CMV-negative, and a related stem cell transplant donor. The chain has TRBV20-1 and TRBJ2-2; D not resolved. Sequenced sample: memory CD4+ T cells sorted from PBMCs. The CDR3 protein is CSASDTGELFF. In nucleotides, the CDR3 is TGCAGTGCATCGGACACCGGGGAGCTGTTTTTT.